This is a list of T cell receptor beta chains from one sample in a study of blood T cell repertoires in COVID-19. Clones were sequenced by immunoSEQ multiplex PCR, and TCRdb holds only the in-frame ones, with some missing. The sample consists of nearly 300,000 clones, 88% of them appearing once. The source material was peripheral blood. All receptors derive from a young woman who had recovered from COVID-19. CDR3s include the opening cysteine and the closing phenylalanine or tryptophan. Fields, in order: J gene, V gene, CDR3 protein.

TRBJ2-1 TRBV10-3 CAISLGGASSYNEQFF
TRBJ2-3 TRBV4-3 CASSQIGGGPTDTQYF
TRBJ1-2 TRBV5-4 CASRSLRDRGYGYTF
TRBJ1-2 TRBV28 CASRMEGGPDGYTF
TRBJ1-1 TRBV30 CAWSRGLRGEGYTEAFF
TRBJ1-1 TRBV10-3 CAISESGASLEAFF
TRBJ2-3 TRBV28 CASIRTGSTDTQYF
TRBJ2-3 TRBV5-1 CASSFGGISDTQYF
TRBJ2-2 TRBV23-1 CASSQPIRDREKNTGELFF
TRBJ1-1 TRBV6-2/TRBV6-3 CASSYPLTGGGTEAFF
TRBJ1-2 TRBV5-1 CASSQQGAVYGYTF
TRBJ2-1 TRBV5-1 CASSLVGLAGRNTYNEQFF
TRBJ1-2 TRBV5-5 CASSPDTSYGYTF
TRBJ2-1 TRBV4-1 CASSQDARGYNEQFF
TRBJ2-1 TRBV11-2 CASSLDPGVSYNEQFF
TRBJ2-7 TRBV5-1 CASSMTGASYEQYF
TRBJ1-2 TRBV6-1 CASSEDGSRLYGYTF
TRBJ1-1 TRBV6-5 CASSPPGITEAFF
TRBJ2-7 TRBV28 CASSSPRGDSYEQYF
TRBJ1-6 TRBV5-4 CASSQSGLNRNSPLHF
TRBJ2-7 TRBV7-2 CASSLQGYEQYF
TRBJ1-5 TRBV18 CASSELSDQPQHF
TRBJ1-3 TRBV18 CASRRREGTSGNTIYF
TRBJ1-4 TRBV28 CASSPLIGASEKLFF
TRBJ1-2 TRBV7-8 CASSPRLAGNYGYTF
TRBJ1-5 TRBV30 CAWSGQGNQPQHF
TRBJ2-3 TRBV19 CASSKRGGVHTQYF
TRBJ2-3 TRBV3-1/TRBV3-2 CASSLRTGSTDTQYF
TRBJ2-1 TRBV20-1 CSASSGGGVWNEQFF
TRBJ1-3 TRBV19 CASTKGGPGNTIYF
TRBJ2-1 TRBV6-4 CASSDKEGSYNEQFF
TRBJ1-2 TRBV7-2 CASSYSPGGDGYTF
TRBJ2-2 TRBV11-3 CASSLDRRGTNTGELFF
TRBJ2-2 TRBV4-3 CASSQVQRGELFF
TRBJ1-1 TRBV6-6 CASRHSVQTGHTEAFF
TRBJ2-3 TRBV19 CATKGQGATTDTQYF
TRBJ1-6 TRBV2 CASILPRANSPLHF
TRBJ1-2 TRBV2 CASSFFGDNYGYTF
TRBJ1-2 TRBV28 CASSFQGVYGYTF
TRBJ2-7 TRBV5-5 CASSPRLAGDWLLYEQYF
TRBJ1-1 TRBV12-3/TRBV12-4 CASSLRTGNEAFF
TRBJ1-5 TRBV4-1 CASSHVTGGGRSNQPQHF
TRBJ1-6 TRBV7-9 CASSRDSNNSPLHF
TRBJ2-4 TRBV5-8 CASSPRFGALLAKNIQYF
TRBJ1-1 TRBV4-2 CASSQEEQISGTEAFF
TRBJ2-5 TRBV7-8 CASSPVYGVPQETQYF
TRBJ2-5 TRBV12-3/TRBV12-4 CASSFTRETQYF
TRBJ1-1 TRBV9 CASSVGISGTEAFF
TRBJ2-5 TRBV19 CASSTTGTGGETQYF
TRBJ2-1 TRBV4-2 CASSQEAGGPNEQFF
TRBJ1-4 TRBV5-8 CASSLATGTATNEKLFF
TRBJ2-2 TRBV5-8 CASSPRQGSVGELFF
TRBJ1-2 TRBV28 CASSLGTGNGYTF
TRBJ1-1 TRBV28 CASSSLGGRMNTEAFF
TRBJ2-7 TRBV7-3 CASSLREEQYF
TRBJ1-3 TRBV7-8 CASSPFDSPTIYF
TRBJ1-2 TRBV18 CASSPEEGTYGYTF